A single sample gave rise to the 25 T cell receptor beta chains below, sequenced in a study of somatic mutations in cytotoxic T cells in rheumatoid arthritis. The data were produced by immunoSEQ multiplex PCR, yet TCRdb's version contains in-frame clones alone and is incomplete. Of more than 12,000 clones in the sample, 80% to 95% are singletons; the top ten hold about a sixth. Sequenced input: CD4+ T cells sorted from blood. The receptors come from an older man with rheumatoid arthritis.

The rearrangement joins TRBV6-4 to TRBJ2-1; weak D call: TRBD1 (5 bases). The germline V gene has CDR1 MRHNA and CDR2 SNTAGT. The CDR3 is 15 residues long. With 5 bases removed from V and 4 bases from J, the gap between germline ends came to 15 bases. The CDR3 coding sequence is TGTGCCAGCAGTCCCGACAGAGAAAGTTACAATGAGCAGTTCTTC. Its protein product is CASSPDRESYNEQFF.

V and J are TRBV30 and TRBJ2-3; 11 bases agree with TRBD2. V lost 1 base to trimming and J lost 0 bases; unmatched junction nucleotides: 6. The CDR3 has 17 amino acids. The V gene's germline CDR1 is GTSNPN and CDR2 SVGIG (reference sequence). The CDR3 sequence: CAWSGLAGGPSTDTQYF. The CDR3 DNA reads TGTGCCTGGAGTGGGCTAGCGGGGGGACCTAGCACAGATACGCAGTATTTT. The entire variable domain, with the rest obtained from reference TRBV30 and TRBJ2-3, is as follows: SQTIHQWPATLVQPVGSPLSLECTVEGTSNPNLYWYRQAAGRGLQLLFYSVGIGQISSEVPQNLSASRPQDRQFILSSKKLLLSDSGFYLCAWSGLAGGPSTDTQYFGPGTRLTVL.

The chain carries TRBV9 and TRBJ1-4; 7 positions agree with TRBD1. CDR3 length: 16 amino acids. Germline values: CDR1 SGDLS, CDR2 YYNGEE. Trimming took 2 bases from V and 3 from J; bases not matched to a gene: 7. The CDR3 DNA follows: TGTGCCAGCAGCGTGGGGACAGCACCGTCTAATGAAAAACTGTTTTTT. Residues: CASSVGTAPSNEKLFF.

The CDR3: CASLWGGQAVEQFF. For the CDR3, the DNA is TGTGCCAGCTTATGGGGGGGCCAGGCAGTTGAGCAGTTCTTC. This rearrangement joins TRBV6-1 to TRBJ2-1, with D maybe TRBD2 (7 bases). The length of the CDR3 is 14 residues. V was pared by 8 bases and J by 9 bases, with 20 bases between. The V gene's germline CDR1 is MNHNS and CDR2 SASEGT.

The CDR3 DNA reads as TGTGCCAGCAGTTTTAAAACGGGTTTCTATGGCTACACCTTC. Translated, it gives CASSFKTGFYGYTF. V and J are TRBV28 and TRBJ1-2, with D uncertain. CDR3 length: 14 residues. Looked up from germline, CDR1 is MDHEN and CDR2 is SYDVKM. Trimming removed 3 bases from V and 4 bases from J, with 12 bases in between.

This clone has more than one count but fewer than ten. The CDR3 sequence: CSASQALTGNTIYF. The CDR3 DNA follows: TGCAGCGCCTCACAGGCCCTCACTGGAAACACCATATATTTT. J is TRBJ1-3 and V is TRBV29-1; D perhaps matches TRBD1 (5 bases). Germline V gene sequence: CDR1 SQVTM, CDR2 ANQGSEA. The V and J ends lost 7 bases and 2 bases respectively, with 15 bases between them. The CDR3 sequence is 14 residues long.

DNA for the CDR3: TGTGCCAGCAGCCCCACGGGTACTACCACAGATACGCAGTATTTT. It yields the protein CASSPTGTTTDTQYF. The rearrangement joins TRBV9 to TRBJ2-3; D is ambiguous. Per the germline V gene, CDR1 is SGDLS and CDR2 is YYNGEE. V gave up 4 bases and J gave up 2 bases, with 14 bases separating them. This CDR3 spans 15 amino acids.

The CDR3 reads CAWSVRSRGDTGELFF. The CDR3 DNA reads TGTGCCTGGAGTGTACGTTCCAGGGGAGACACCGGGGAGCTGTTTTTT. This chain links TRBV30 with TRBJ2-2, with D maybe TRBD1 (6 bases). CDR3 length: 16 residues. V was trimmed by 0 bases and J by 3 bases, leaving 14 bases between them. Germline V gene data show CDR1 as GTSNPN and CDR2 as SVGIG (reference sequence).

The J gene is TRBJ1-5, the V gene TRBV6-5; maybe TRBD1 (5 bases). CDR1 is MNHEY and CDR2 is SVGAGI in the germline V gene. V lost 0 bases and J 9 bases, leaving 18 bases between the germline ends. The CDR3 is 16 residues long. This CDR3 reads CASSYSLSGGIGPQHF. For the CDR3, the DNA is TGTGCCAGCAGTTACTCTCTCAGTGGGGGGATTGGGCCCCAGCATTTT.

This clone occurred once. The V and J genes are TRBV5-1 and TRBJ1-4; D not certain. The CDR3 consists of 13 residues. V shed 0 bases and J shed 5 bases, with 5 bases lying between them. Per germline, CDR1 SGHRS and CDR2 YFSETQ. The CDR3 DNA is TGCGCCAGCAGCTTGGACGGGAATGAAAAACTGTTTTTT. Residues: CASSLDGNEKLFF.

The gene calls are TRBV5-1 and TRBJ2-7; tentatively, D is TRBD1 (6 bases). CDR1 SGHRS and CDR2 YFSETQ come from the germline V gene. Trimming took off 3 bases at V and 7 bases at J, with 23 bases between the two ends. The CDR3 has 16 amino acids. CDR3 sequence reads: CASSSSTGTARSEQYF. DNA for the CDR3: TGCGCCAGCAGCTCGTCAACAGGGACGGCTCGAAGTGAGCAGTACTTC.

This chain connects TRBV27 to TRBJ2-7, with TRBD1 matching over 9 bases. CDR1 and CDR2 from the germline V gene are MNHEY and SMNVEV (reference sequence). J was trimmed by 0 bases and V by 6 bases; bases with no gene match: 15. The CDR3 is made up of 18 amino acids. The CDR3 sequence is CASSPATTGGPHSYEQYF. Written as DNA, the CDR3 is TGTGCCAGCAGCCCAGCCACCACAGGGGGCCCCCACTCCTACGAGCAGTACTTC.

The V and J genes are TRBV5-1 and TRBJ2-3, with 11 bases fitting TRBD2. Germline V gene sequence: CDR1 SGHRS, CDR2 YFSETQ. V lost 4 bases, J lost 6 bases, and 10 bases stayed unmatched. The CDR3 has 16 residues. As DNA, the CDR3 is TGCGCCAGCAGCACCCCCCTAGCGGGAGGTTTGGATACGCAGTATTTT. Translating it yields CASSTPLAGGLDTQYF. The whole variable domain, remainder taken from reference TRBV5-1 and TRBJ2-3, is KAGVTQTPRYLIKTRGQQVTLSCSPISGHRSVSWYQQTPGQGLQFLFEYFSETQRNKGNFPGRFSGRQFSNSRSEMNVSTLELGDSALYLCASSTPLAGGLDTQYFGPGTRLTVL.

V and J are TRBV5-1 and TRBJ1-1; D is ambiguous. V was cut by 4 bases and J by 7 bases, with 20 bases left in between. Germline CDR1 reads SGHRS; CDR2 reads YFSETQ. The CDR3 spans 15 residues. CDR3 nucleotides: TGCGCCAGCAGCAGGATAGGCCCCGAGGAGGGTGAAGCTTTCTTT. This sequence encodes CASSRIGPEEGEAFF.

The gene calls are TRBV5-1 and TRBJ2-5, with D uncertain. Trimming removed 4 bases at V and 2 bases at J, with 6 bases between. The CDR3 consists of 12 residues. CDR1 and CDR2 from the germline V gene are SGHRS and YFSETQ. CDR3 in amino acids: CASSPGQETQYF. The CDR3 coding sequence is TGCGCCAGCAGCCCAGGTCAAGAGACCCAGTACTTC. Full variable domain (rest looked up from reference TRBV5-1 and TRBJ2-5): KAGVTQTPRYLIKTRGQQVTLSCSPISGHRSVSWYQQTPGQGLQFLFEYFSETQRNKGNFPGRFSGRQFSNSRSEMNVSTLELGDSALYLCASSPGQETQYFGPGTRLLVL.

The chain is built from TRBV18 and TRBJ1-4; 7 nucleotides agree with TRBD1. The germline V gene encodes CDR1 KGHSH and CDR2 LQKENI. The V segment lost 8 bases and the J segment 2 bases; nucleotides outside the gene matches: 5. This CDR3 region has 14 residues. The CDR3, as DNA: TGTGCCAGCAAACCGGGACAGACTAATGAAAAACTGTTTTTT. This codes for CASKPGQTNEKLFF.

The chain carries TRBV10-3 and TRBJ2-5; 13 bases match TRBD2. This CDR3 comprises 15 residues. CDR1 and CDR2 from the germline V gene are ENHRY and SYGVKD. Germline trimming cut 4 bases from V and 5 bases from J; bases unmatched to any gene: 4. The CDR3 region has the DNA TGTGCCATCAGTGGGACTAGCGGGGGAGGGGAGACCCAGTACTTC. It translates to CAISGTSGGGETQYF.

This clone was recorded once. The CDR3, as DNA: TGTGCCAGCTCACCCCCCAGCGGACAGTACGACTCTGGAAACACCATATATTTT. This codes for CASSPPSGQYDSGNTIYF. The rearrangement joins TRBV18 to TRBJ1-3, with TRBD1 as a possible D gene (6 bases). This CDR3 has 18 residues. Germline CDR1 reads KGHSH; CDR2 reads LQKENI. V lost 3 bases to trimming and J lost 0 bases, with 18 bases between them.

The chain links TRBV5-6 to TRBJ2-5; TRBD1 matches 7 bases. The CDR3 runs to 13 residues. Per the germline V gene, CDR1 is SGHDT and CDR2 is YYEEEE. Trimming at V came to 3 bases and at J to 3 bases, leaving 2 bases not matched to a gene. The CDR3 loop is CASSSGTEETQYF. The CDR3 DNA is TGTGCCAGCAGCTCCGGGACAGAAGAGACCCAGTACTTC.

The gene calls are TRBV19 and TRBJ1-1; TRBD1 agrees at 7 bases. The junction had 8 bases not matched to a gene; V was cut back by 4 bases and J by 0 bases. This CDR3 has 16 amino acids. Germline V CDR1 and CDR2: LNHDA, SQIVND (reference sequence). CDR3 nucleotide sequence: TGTGCCAGTAGTAACCGACAGGGTATATTGAACACTGAAGCTTTCTTT. It yields the protein CASSNRQGILNTEAFF.

This chain joins TRBV5-1 and TRBJ2-7; no clear D. The V gene's germline CDR1 is SGHRS and CDR2 YFSETQ. The CDR3 is 12 residues long. V dropped 6 bases and J dropped 0 bases, with 7 bases sitting between them. This chain's CDR3 is CASTGVSYEQYF. Here the CDR3 DNA reads TGCGCCAGCACCGGAGTCTCCTACGAGCAGTACTTC.

J is TRBJ2-5 and V is TRBV6-6, with D possibly being TRBD1 (5 bases). The germline V gene has CDR1 MNHNY and CDR2 SVGAGI (reference sequence). The CDR3 consists of 15 residues. Trimming removed 6 bases at V and 4 bases at J, with 18 bases between. CDR3 protein: CASSTSRVPGETQYF. CDR3 coding DNA: TGTGCCAGCAGCACGTCCAGGGTCCCGGGAGAGACCCAGTACTTC.

V and J are TRBV5-4 and TRBJ2-2, with TRBD2 matching over 8 bases. Trimming removed 3 bases from V and 6 bases from J; junction bases left unmatched: 10. CDR1 and CDR2 (germline): SGHNT, YYREEE (reference sequence). This CDR3 is built from 16 residues. CDR3 protein: CASSSPGGAGAGELFF. CDR3 in DNA: TGTGCCAGCAGCTCGCCCGGGGGGGCCGGCGCCGGGGAGCTGTTTTTT.

The J gene is TRBJ2-7, the V gene TRBV7-2; 8 nucleotides line up with TRBD2. The germline CDR1 and CDR2 sequences are SGHTA and FQGNSA. This CDR3 is built from 15 residues. V trimming: 5 bases; J trimming: 0 bases; junction bases outside the gene matches: 6. As DNA, the CDR3 is TGTGCCAGCAGCAAACTAGCGGAGAGCTCCTACGAGCAGTACTTC. Its translation: CASSKLAESSYEQYF.

The chain joins TRBV6-6 to TRBJ1-2; D uncertain. Trimming removed 6 bases from V and 6 bases from J, with 11 bases in between. Looked up from germline, CDR1 is MNHNY and CDR2 is SVGAGI (reference sequence). The CDR3 length is 12 residues. CDR3 loop: CASRFRSDGYTF. The CDR3 DNA sequence: TGTGCCAGCAGATTTCGGAGCGATGGCTACACCTTC.